One T cell receptor beta chain is described in this entry. What it recognizes is unknown. Some clones are missing from TCRdb's copy, which holds only in-frame ones; the method was immunoSEQ multiplex PCR. Here the sample spans around 130,000 clones, 70% to 90% being singletons. The data are from a study of T cell responses to AZD1222 COVID-19 vaccine. Study-wide results and limits: After two AZD1222 doses, spike-specific TCR breadth and depth rose versus day 0.

The CDR3 is 15 residues long. V lost 7 bases, J lost 2 bases, and 9 bases stayed unmatched. Germline lookup yields CDR1 GTSNPN and CDR2 SVGIG (reference sequence). The chain employs TRBV30 and TRBJ2-5, with TRBD2 identical over 11 bases. The sequence was collected from an adult in good health. The sequences come from peripheral blood, collected on day 0 of AZD1222 vaccination. DNA for the CDR3: TGTGCCTCTAGGGTAGCGGGAGGGGGTCAAGAGACCCAGTACTTC. Protein product: CASRVAGGGQETQYF.